The 15 T cell receptor beta chains reported below all come from one sample, sequenced in a study of monozygotic twins with cystic fibrosis. The assay was immunoSEQ multiplex PCR, and TCRdb's table has in-frame clones only and misses some. The sample holds under 25,000 clones, approximately 97% seen once. Sequenced material: blood. These receptors were taken from a girl between 10 and 17 years old with cystic fibrosis.

This chain joins TRBV6-1 and TRBJ1-2; the D is unclear. Trimming removed 1 base at V and 5 bases at J, with 11 bases between. CDR3 length equals 14 residues. Germline V CDR1 and CDR2: MNHNS, SASEGT. The CDR3 sequence: CASSEGLDWYGYTF. CDR3 coding DNA: TGTGCCAGCAGTGAAGGCCTGGACTGGTATGGCTACACCTTC.

The rearrangement joins TRBV7-2 to TRBJ2-1, with D possibly matching TRBD1 (5 bases). V lost 2 bases to trimming and J lost 1 base, with 15 bases between them. The CDR3 extends over 17 amino acids. CDR1 SGHTA and CDR2 FQGNSA come from the germline V gene. CDR3 coding DNA: TGTGCCAGCAGCTTAAAACTGGCAGGGTATTCCTACAATGAGCAGTTCTTC. The encoded protein is CASSLKLAGYSYNEQFF.

V is TRBV5-1 and J is TRBJ1-4, with 8 positions matching TRBD1. Per germline, CDR1 SGHRS and CDR2 YFSETQ. The V gene end was trimmed by 4 bases and the J gene end by 4 bases; junction bases not matched to a gene: 15. This CDR3 contains 18 residues. The CDR3, as DNA: TGCGCCAGCAGCCCTAGGTCAGGGGGCATTGGAAGTAATGAAAAACTGTTTTTT. Its translation: CASSPRSGGIGSNEKLFF. Supplemented by reference TRBV5-1 and TRBJ1-4, the full variable domain reads KAGVTQTPRYLIKTRGQQVTLSCSPISGHRSVSWYQQTPGQGLQFLFEYFSETQRNKGNFPGRFSGRQFSNSRSEMNVSTLELGDSALYLCASSPRSGGIGSNEKLFFGSGTQLSVL.

The gene calls are TRBV9 and TRBJ2-1, with 7 bases that match TRBD2. CDR3 size: 18 residues. From germline, CDR1 is SGDLS and CDR2 YYNGEE. J lost 3 bases, V lost 4 bases, and 16 bases had no gene match. CDR3 sequence (DNA): TGTGCCAGCAGCCCTAGAGGCTGGACTAGTGGGCTCTACAATGAGCAGTTCTTC. This sequence encodes CASSPRGWTSGLYNEQFF.

This clone has a single count. This sequence joins TRBV4-1 and TRBJ2-2; TRBD2 matches at 9 bases. The J segment lost 5 bases and the V segment lost 7 bases, leaving 5 bases of the junction unmatched. Germline values: CDR1 MGHRA, CDR2 YSYEKL. The CDR3 length is 14 residues. CDR3 protein: CASTAGGRTGELFF. The CDR3 DNA is TGCGCCAGCACTGCGGGAGGGCGAACCGGGGAGCTGTTTTTT.

The chain joins TRBV4-3 to TRBJ2-7, with D hard to call. CDR1 is LGHNA and CDR2 is YSLEER in the germline V gene. CDR3 length: 16 amino acids. V shed 0 bases and J shed 4 bases, with 16 bases lying between them. CDR3 DNA: TGCGCCAGCAGCCAAGATTGGCTAACTCCTTTATACGAGCAGTACTTC. Its protein is CASSQDWLTPLYEQYF.

This chain links TRBV11-2 with TRBJ2-7; tentative D call: TRBD1 (5 bases). This CDR3 has 18 amino acids. V dropped 5 bases and J dropped 0 bases, with 23 bases sitting between them. CDR1 is SGHAT and CDR2 is FQNNGV in the germline V gene. CDR3 in amino acids: CASSDSASMGPSSYEQYV. The CDR3 DNA follows: TGTGCCAGCAGCGACTCAGCTAGTATGGGGCCCAGCTCCTACGAGCAGTACGTC.

The V and J genes are TRBV6-6 and TRBJ1-5; 8 nucleotides align to TRBD1. The CDR3 has 13 residues. Germline assignment: CDR1 MNHNY and CDR2 SVGAGI (reference sequence). Losses at the gene ends were 5 bases for V and 6 bases for J; bases not matched to a gene: 3. Here the CDR3 reads CASSRQGSQPQHF. The CDR3 coding sequence is TGTGCCAGCAGTAGACAGGGGTCTCAGCCCCAGCATTTT.

The V call is TRBV11-3, the J call TRBJ2-3, with TRBD1 as a possible D gene (6 bases). The CDR3 has 16 residues. Trimming left V 4 bases short and J 2 bases short, with 16 bases between. In germline, CDR1 is SGHNT, CDR2 YENEEA. CDR3: CASSSTWDNNTDTQYF. The CDR3 bases are TGTGCCAGCAGCTCAACCTGGGACAACAACACAGATACGCAGTATTTT.

CDR3 protein: CASSQEREAYTDTQYF. For the CDR3, the DNA is TGCGCCAGCAGCCAAGAACGGGAGGCATACACAGATACGCAGTATTTT. This rearrangement joins TRBV4-3 to TRBJ2-3; TRBD2 agrees at 7 bases. From germline, CDR1 is LGHNA and CDR2 YSLEER. The CDR3 is 16 residues long. Unmatched junction bases numbered 5, after V lost 0 bases and J lost 2 bases.

This clone showed up just once. The V gene is TRBV7-9, the J gene TRBJ1-2; 9 nucleotides agree with TRBD1. Trimming took 5 bases from V and 5 from J; bases not matched to a gene: 6. Germline V gene data show CDR1 as SEHNR and CDR2 as FQNEAQ (reference sequence). The CDR3 is 14 amino acids. The CDR3 DNA follows: TGTGCCAGCAGCCAGAGGGACAGGGCATATGGCTACACCTTC. Translating gives CASSQRDRAYGYTF.

The V gene is TRBV19, the J gene TRBJ2-6; the match to TRBD1 covers 8 bases. The V segment lost 7 bases and the J segment 2 bases; nucleotides outside the gene matches: 4. Germline V gene lookup returns CDR1 LNHDA and CDR2 SQIVND (reference sequence). This CDR3 is built from 15 residues. CDR3 coding DNA: TGTGCCAGTAACCAGGGGGCTACTGGGGCCAACGTCCTGACTTTC. Protein product: CASNQGATGANVLTF.

The chain has TRBV4-3 and TRBJ2-5; 9 bases align to TRBD2. Looked up from germline, CDR1 is LGHNA and CDR2 is YSLEER. The CDR3 extends over 13 amino acids. V lost 2 bases, J lost 5 bases, and 0 bases stayed unmatched. The DNA of the CDR3 is TGCGCCAGCAGCCAAACTAGCGGGGAGACCCAGTACTTC. This gives the protein CASSQTSGETQYF.

The chain has TRBV13 and TRBJ2-3; unclear D gene. The CDR3 consists of 12 residues. The germline gives CDR1 PRHDT, CDR2 FYEKMQ (reference sequence). V was cut by 5 bases and J by 4 bases, with 7 bases left in between. CDR3 nucleotides: TGTGCCAGCAGCCACCGACCAGATACGCAGTATTTT. This codes for CASSHRPDTQYF.

The J gene is TRBJ2-7, the V gene TRBV12-5, with D perhaps TRBD2 (6 bases). The germline V gene has CDR1 LGHNT and CDR2 FRNRAP. V was clipped by 5 bases and J by 5 bases, with 13 bases between them. This CDR3 comprises 13 residues. The CDR3 DNA reads TGTGCTAGTGGTCCGGGGACTTATCACGAGCAGTACGTC. Amino acid sequence: CASGPGTYHEQYV.